The 27 T cell receptor beta chains below come from one sample, sequenced in a study of metastatic and nonmetastatic thyroid tumors. Treatment of any kind had been given to no patient before thyroid surgery. With MiXCR, TCRdb called clones anew from the PCR reads. The table records about 38,000 clones, 40% to 55% of them present only once. Source material: tumor tissue. These receptors were collected from a male donor with papillary thyroid cancer or a benign thyroid nodule (not recorded which). Some clones in this sample may be carry-over from other donors' samples.

The chain uses TRBV20-1 and TRBJ2-3, with TRBD2 identical over 7 bases. This CDR3 is 16 amino acids long. The V gene end was trimmed by 0 bases and the J gene end by 4 bases; junction bases not matched to a gene: 10. Germline loops: CDR1 DFQATT, CDR2 SNEGSKA (reference sequence). The CDR3 region has the DNA TGCAGTGCTAGAGATTGGGGGGGAGGGCCGGCAGATACGCAGTATTTT. It is translated as CSARDWGGGPADTQYF.

This clone has more than one count but fewer than ten. The genes are TRBV2 and TRBJ1-2; TRBD1 matches at 7 bases. The germline V gene has CDR1 SNHLY and CDR2 FYNNEI. CDR3 length: 13 amino acids. V gave up 7 bases and J gave up 4 bases; unmatched junction bases: 6. The CDR3 loop is CASNSAGGYGYTF. The CDR3 bases are TGTGCCAGCAATTCGGCAGGGGGCTATGGCTACACCTTC.

The chain recombines TRBV7-8 with TRBJ2-5; 13 bases are shared with TRBD2. There are 16 residues in the CDR3. Germline trimming cut 5 bases from V and 6 bases from J; bases unmatched to any gene: 9. Germline lookup yields CDR1 SGHVS and CDR2 FQNEAQ. The CDR3 is CASSPRTSGSWKTQYF. In nucleotides, the CDR3 is TGTGCCAGCAGCCCCCGGACTAGCGGGAGTTGGAAGACCCAGTACTTC.

This chain joins TRBV5-6 and TRBJ1-3; no reliable D call. Trimming stripped 0 bases from V and 2 bases from J, with 12 bases between. The germline V gene has CDR1 SGHDT and CDR2 YYEEEE. The CDR3 is made up of 16 amino acids. The CDR3 loop reads CASSLAGDNPGNTIYF. The CDR3 DNA sequence: TGTGCCAGCAGCTTGGCCGGAGATAACCCTGGAAACACCATATATTTT.

This clone has just a few counts. The chain carries TRBV12-3 or TRBV12-4 and TRBJ1-3, with D possibly TRBD1 on 5 matching bases. This CDR3 is 16 amino acids long. V lost 3 bases, J lost 0 bases, and 12 bases lay in between. The CDR3 reads CASSFVQGLSGNTIYF. The CDR3 nucleotides are TGTGCCAGCAGTTTTGTCCAGGGACTCTCTGGAAACACCATATATTTT.

This clone showed up just a few times. The chain is built from TRBV28 and TRBJ2-5; tentatively, D is TRBD1 or TRBD2 (5 bases each). Germline-derived CDR1 and CDR2 are MDHEN and SYDVKM. V was trimmed by 8 bases and J by 2 bases, leaving 6 bases between them. The CDR3 totals 11 residues. Written as DNA, the CDR3 is TGTGCCAGCTGGGGGCAAGAGACCCAGTACTTC. Amino acid sequence: CASWGQETQYF.

The CDR3 region has the DNA TGTGCCACCAGCAGAGATTCGACAGGGGGCTACGAGCAGTACTTC. Translated, it gives CATSRDSTGGYEQYF. The chain uses TRBV15 and TRBJ2-7; 9 bases map to TRBD1. CDR3 length: 15 amino acids. The V gene's germline CDR1 is LNHNV and CDR2 YYDKDF (reference sequence). The J segment lost 3 bases and the V segment lost 0 bases, leaving 3 bases of the junction unmatched.

This clone was found a few times. The CDR3: CAAFSSNTGELFF. The DNA of the CDR3 is TGTGCCGCTTTCTCCTCTAACACCGGGGAGCTGTTTTTT. V is TRBV6-1 and J is TRBJ2-2; no definite D call. V was shortened by 11 bases and J by 2 bases, with 12 bases between the two germline ends. CDR3 size: 13 residues. Germline CDR1 MNHNS, CDR2 SASEGT.

This clone has more than one count but fewer than ten. The chain has TRBV4-1 and TRBJ2-7, with 8 bases that match TRBD1. V lost 5 bases and J lost 2; bases outside the gene matches: 11. There are 16 residues in the CDR3. Germline loops: CDR1 MGHRA, CDR2 YSYEKL. CDR3: CASSNSGQEYAYEQYF. The CDR3 DNA is TGCGCCAGCAGCAACTCGGGACAGGAATATGCCTACGAGCAGTACTTC.

The chain is built from TRBV2 and TRBJ2-7, with 8 bases aligning to TRBD1. J lost 6 bases, V lost 6 bases, and 4 bases had no gene match. Germline loops: CDR1 SNHLY, CDR2 FYNNEI. This CDR3 is 12 amino acids long. The CDR3, as DNA: TGTGCCAGCAGGCAGGGGGCTGGCGAGCAGTACTTC. Amino acid sequence: CASRQGAGEQYF.

The rearrangement links TRBV12-3 or TRBV12-4 to TRBJ2-7; 7 bases align to TRBD1. Trimming removed 2 bases from V and 7 bases from J; junction bases left unmatched: 8. This CDR3 spans 14 amino acids. The CDR3 loop reads CASSLRSGGYEQYF. The CDR3 DNA is TGTGCCAGCAGTTTAAGGTCAGGGGGTTATGAGCAGTACTTC.

The chain uses TRBV6-1 and TRBJ1-1; 7 positions match TRBD1. This CDR3 is built from 13 residues. Losses at the gene ends were 6 bases for V and 0 bases for J; bases not matched to a gene: 1. CDR1 and CDR2 from the germline V gene are MNHNS and SASEGT. CDR3 in DNA: TGTGCCAGCAGGGACAGGATGAACACTGAAGCTTTCTTT. It codes for CASRDRMNTEAFF.

The rearrangement links TRBV19 to TRBJ1-6, with D hard to call. Per the germline V gene, CDR1 is LNHDA and CDR2 is SQIVND (reference sequence). This CDR3 contains 14 residues. V was cut by 3 bases and J by 8 bases, with 11 bases left in between. The chain's CDR3 is CASSMYPRYSPLHF. CDR3 nucleotides: TGTGCCAGTAGTATGTATCCTCGGTATTCACCCCTCCACTTT.

The chain uses TRBV2 and TRBJ2-1; unclear D gene. CDR1 and CDR2 from the germline V gene are SNHLY and FYNNEI. The CDR3 loop spans 14 amino acids. Trimming took 10 bases from V and 9 from J, leaving 22 bases between them. The CDR3 DNA reads TGTGCCACCTCGACAATCAGTTCTTTGAGTGAGCAGTTCTTC. Its translation is CATSTISSLSEQFF.

The sample holds many counts of this clone. This CDR3 reads CSASPGPPRGAEAFF. CDR3 nucleotides: TGCAGTGCTAGCCCCGGACCTCCGAGGGGCGCTGAAGCTTTCTTT. The chain carries TRBV20-1 and TRBJ1-1; perhaps TRBD1 as D (5 bases). The CDR3 is 15 amino acids. The germline gives CDR1 DFQATT, CDR2 SNEGSKA (reference sequence). The V end lost 3 bases, the J end lost 6 bases, and 20 bases lay between the germline ends.

The rearrangement links TRBV9 to TRBJ1-2; no firm D call. The CDR3 totals 16 residues. The V end lost 0 bases, the J end lost 1 base, and 13 bases lay between the germline ends. From germline, CDR1 is SGDLS and CDR2 YYNGEE. CDR3 loop: CASSVDFGHLNYGYTF. The CDR3 coding sequence is TGTGCCAGCAGCGTAGACTTCGGGCACCTTAACTATGGCTACACCTTC.

This clone was recorded a few times. This chain uses TRBV19 with TRBJ1-5; D is unclear. Trimming left V 9 bases short and J 6 bases short, with 21 bases between. Germline CDR1 is LNHDA and CDR2 is SQIVND (reference sequence). The CDR3 is 15 residues long. DNA for the CDR3: TGTGCCAGAACGGCCCGGGAGGGAGGCCGTCAGCCCCAGCATTTT. The encoded protein is CARTAREGGRQPQHF.

The genes are TRBV4-2 and TRBJ2-1, with a tentative D call TRBD2 (5 bases). The CDR3 has 17 residues. Looked up from germline, CDR1 is LGHNA and CDR2 is YNFKEQ. V shed 0 bases and J shed 4 bases, with 16 bases lying between them. The CDR3 DNA sequence: TGTGCCAGCAGCCAAGATATTGGAAGCGGATCATACAATGAGCAGTTCTTC. Residues: CASSQDIGSGSYNEQFF.

The rearrangement joins TRBV15 to TRBJ1-5; 8 bases agree with TRBD1. The germline gives CDR1 LNHNV, CDR2 YYDKDF (reference sequence). This CDR3 spans 16 amino acids. Germline trimming cut 5 bases from V and 8 bases from J; bases unmatched to any gene: 14. The CDR3 coding sequence is TGTGCCACCAGCGAAACCCAGGGGGCCCAAAGAAAGCCCCAGCATTTT. Its translation: CATSETQGAQRKPQHF.

The genes are TRBV11-2 and TRBJ1-5; 9 bases are shared with TRBD1. The CDR3 extends over 15 amino acids. Germline V CDR1 and CDR2: SGHAT, FQNNGV. The J segment lost 6 bases and the V segment lost 5 bases, leaving 8 bases of the junction unmatched. The CDR3 spells CASSRGQGSVQPQHF. In nucleotides, the CDR3 is TGTGCCAGCAGCCGGGGACAGGGAAGTGTTCAGCCCCAGCATTTT.

CDR3 sequence reads: CASRVDRGDGYTF. DNA of the CDR3: TGTGCCAGCAGAGTGGACAGGGGCGATGGCTACACCTTC. The chain has TRBV2 and TRBJ1-2; 9 nucleotides line up with TRBD1. Per germline, CDR1 SNHLY and CDR2 FYNNEI. The CDR3 is 13 residues long. V dropped 6 bases and J dropped 6; count of bases not matched to a gene: 5.

Details on this clone: The same CDR3 is also encoded by other DNA sequences in this sample. This chain connects TRBV11-2 to TRBJ2-7; 10 bases are a match to TRBD2. From germline, CDR1 is SGHAT and CDR2 FQNNGV. There are 14 residues in the CDR3. V lost 3 bases to trimming and J lost 3 bases; unmatched junction nucleotides: 2. Here the CDR3 DNA reads TGTGCCAGCAGCTTTAGCGGGAGGAACTACGAGCAGTACTTC. Amino acids: CASSFSGRNYEQYF.

This sequence joins TRBV5-1 and TRBJ2-7; the match to TRBD1 covers 7 bases. V shed 0 bases, J shed 5 bases, and the junction held 8 bases outside the gene matches. This CDR3 contains 15 residues. In germline, CDR1 is SGHRS, CDR2 YFSETQ. The CDR3 DNA follows: TGCGCCAGCAGCTTGGGACCCATGACAGGGAACGAGCAGTACTTC. Translating it yields CASSLGPMTGNEQYF.

J is TRBJ1-6 and V is TRBV12-3 or TRBV12-4, with D perhaps matching TRBD1 (5 bases). There are 13 residues in the CDR3. V dropped 7 bases and J dropped 6 bases, with 10 bases sitting between them. The CDR3 DNA sequence: TGTGCCAGCAAAGGACAACTTAATTCACCCCTCCACTTT. Protein product: CASKGQLNSPLHF.

This sequence joins TRBV28 and TRBJ2-2; D is tentatively TRBD1 or TRBD2 (5 bases each). Trimming removed 1 base at V and 4 bases at J, with 10 bases between. CDR1 and CDR2 from the germline V gene are MDHEN and SYDVKM. The CDR3 has 15 amino acids. This chain's CDR3 is CASSLFGGSTGELFF. The CDR3 DNA is TGTGCCAGCAGTTTATTTGGGGGAAGCACCGGGGAGCTGTTTTTT.

This clone was seen once. V usage is TRBV11-2 and J usage is TRBJ2-7; D is unclear. The CDR3 sequence is 11 residues long. Germline CDR1 reads SGHAT; CDR2 reads FQNNGV. The V end was cut by 5 bases, the J end by 2 bases, with 4 bases between. The CDR3 nucleotides read TGTGCCAGCAGCCGGACCTACGAGCAGTACTTC. It encodes CASSRTYEQYF.

There are many counts of this clone. V usage is TRBV28 and J usage is TRBJ2-7; the match to TRBD1 covers 7 bases. Losses at the gene ends were 4 bases for V and 3 bases for J; bases not matched to a gene: 12. Germline loops: CDR1 MDHEN, CDR2 SYDVKM. The CDR3 totals 16 residues. The CDR3 loop is CASSSGQTFQYYEQYF. The CDR3 bases are TGTGCCAGCAGTTCGGGACAGACCTTCCAATACTACGAGCAGTACTTC. Supplemented by reference TRBV28 and TRBJ2-7, the full variable domain reads DVKVTQSSRYLVKRTGEKVFLECVQDMDHENMFWYRQDPGLGLRLIYFSYDVKMKEKGDIPEGYSVSREKKERFSLILESASTNQTSMYLCASSSGQTFQYYEQYFGPGTRLTVT.